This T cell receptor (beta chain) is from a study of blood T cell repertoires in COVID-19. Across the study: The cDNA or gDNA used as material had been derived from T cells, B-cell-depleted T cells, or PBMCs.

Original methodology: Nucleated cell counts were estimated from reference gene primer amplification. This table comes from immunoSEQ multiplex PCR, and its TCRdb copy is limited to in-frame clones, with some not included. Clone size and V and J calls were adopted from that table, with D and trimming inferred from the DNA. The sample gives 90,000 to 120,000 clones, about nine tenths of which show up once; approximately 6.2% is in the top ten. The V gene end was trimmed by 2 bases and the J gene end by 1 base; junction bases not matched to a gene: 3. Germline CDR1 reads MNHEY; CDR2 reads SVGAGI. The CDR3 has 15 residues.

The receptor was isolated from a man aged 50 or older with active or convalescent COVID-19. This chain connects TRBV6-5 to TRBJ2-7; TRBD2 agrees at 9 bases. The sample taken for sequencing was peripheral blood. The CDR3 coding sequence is TGTGCCAGCAGTTACAAGCGGGAGGTATCCTACGAGCAGTACTTC. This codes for CASSYKREVSYEQYF.